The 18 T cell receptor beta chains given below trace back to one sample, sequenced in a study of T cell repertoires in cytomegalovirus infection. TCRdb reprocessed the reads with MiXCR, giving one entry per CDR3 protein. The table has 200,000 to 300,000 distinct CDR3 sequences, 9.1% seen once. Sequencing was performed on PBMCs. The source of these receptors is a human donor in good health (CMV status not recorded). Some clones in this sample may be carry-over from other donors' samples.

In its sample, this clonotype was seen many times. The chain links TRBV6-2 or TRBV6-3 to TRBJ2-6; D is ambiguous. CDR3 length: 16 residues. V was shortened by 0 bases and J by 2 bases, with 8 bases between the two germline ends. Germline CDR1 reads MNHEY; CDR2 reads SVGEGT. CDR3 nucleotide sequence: TGTGCCAGCAGTTACTCGTTTCTCCCTGGGGCCAACGTCCTGACTTTC. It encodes CASSYSFLPGANVLTF.

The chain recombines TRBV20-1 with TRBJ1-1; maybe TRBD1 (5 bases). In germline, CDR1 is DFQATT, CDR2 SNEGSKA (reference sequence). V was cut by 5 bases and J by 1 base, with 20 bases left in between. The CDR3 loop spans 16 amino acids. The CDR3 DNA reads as TGCAGTGCTCCGATGATTCGGGGGTTGTCGAACACTGAAGCTTTCTTT. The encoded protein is CSAPMIRGLSNTEAFF.

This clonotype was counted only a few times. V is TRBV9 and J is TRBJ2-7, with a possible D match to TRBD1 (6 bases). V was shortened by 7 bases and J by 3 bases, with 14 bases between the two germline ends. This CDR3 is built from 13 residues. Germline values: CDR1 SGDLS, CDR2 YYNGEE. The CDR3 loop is CASAPAGDYEQYF. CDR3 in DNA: TGTGCCAGCGCCCCGGCAGGGGACTACGAGCAGTACTTC.

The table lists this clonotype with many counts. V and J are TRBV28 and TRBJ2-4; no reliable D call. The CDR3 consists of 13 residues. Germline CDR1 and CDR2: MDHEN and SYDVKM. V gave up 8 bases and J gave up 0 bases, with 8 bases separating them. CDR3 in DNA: TGTGCCAGCCGTGAGACAGCCAAAAACATTCAGTACTTC. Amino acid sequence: CASRETAKNIQYF.

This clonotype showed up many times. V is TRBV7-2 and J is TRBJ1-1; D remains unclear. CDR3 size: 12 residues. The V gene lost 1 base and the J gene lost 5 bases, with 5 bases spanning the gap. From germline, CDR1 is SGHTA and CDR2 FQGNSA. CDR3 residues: CASSLVLTEAFF. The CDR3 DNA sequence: TGTGCCAGCAGCTTAGTCTTAACTGAAGCTTTCTTT.

The CDR3 spells CASRQGNQAEAFF. CDR3 in DNA: TGTGCCAGCAGACAGGGCAATCAGGCTGAAGCTTTCTTT. The V call is TRBV6-8, the J call TRBJ1-1; perhaps TRBD1 as D (6 bases). The CDR3 runs to 13 residues. The V gene's germline CDR1 is MNHGY and CDR2 SAAAGT. Trimming took off 6 bases at V and 6 bases at J, with 14 bases between the two ends.

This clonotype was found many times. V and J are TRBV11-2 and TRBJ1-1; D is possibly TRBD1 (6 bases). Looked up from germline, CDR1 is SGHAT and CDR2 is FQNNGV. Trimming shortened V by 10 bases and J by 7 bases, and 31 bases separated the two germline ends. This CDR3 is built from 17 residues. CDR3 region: CATKARRTEVVGNEAFF. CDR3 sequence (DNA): TGTGCCACCAAAGCTCGAAGGACAGAGGTTGTTGGGAATGAAGCTTTCTTT. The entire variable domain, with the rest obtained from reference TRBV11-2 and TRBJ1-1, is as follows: EAGVAQSPRYKIIEKRQSVAFWCNPISGHATLYWYQQILGQGPKLLIQFQNNGVVDDSQLPKDRFSAERLKGVDSTLKIQPAKLEDSAVYLCATKARRTEVVGNEAFFGQGTRLTVV.

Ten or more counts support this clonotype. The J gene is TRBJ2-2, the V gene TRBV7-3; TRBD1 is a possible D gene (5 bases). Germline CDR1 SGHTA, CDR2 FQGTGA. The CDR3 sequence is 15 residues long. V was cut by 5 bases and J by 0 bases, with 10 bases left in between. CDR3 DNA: TGTGCCAGCAGCCTATTGGGGCCGAACACCGGGGAGCTGTTTTTT. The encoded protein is CASSLLGPNTGELFF.

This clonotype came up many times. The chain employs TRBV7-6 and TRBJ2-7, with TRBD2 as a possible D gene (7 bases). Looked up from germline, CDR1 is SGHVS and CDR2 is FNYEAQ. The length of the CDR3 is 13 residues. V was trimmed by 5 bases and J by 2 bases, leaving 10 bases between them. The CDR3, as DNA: TGTGCCAGCAGCGCGGGGGCCCCCTACGAGCAGTACTTC. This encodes CASSAGAPYEQYF. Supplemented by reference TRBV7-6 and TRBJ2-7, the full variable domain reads GAGVSQSPRYKVTKRGQDVALRCDPISGHVSLYWYRQALGQGPEFLTYFNYEAQQDKSGLPNDRFSAERPEGSISTLTIQRTEQRDSAMYRCASSAGAPYEQYFGPGTRLTVT.

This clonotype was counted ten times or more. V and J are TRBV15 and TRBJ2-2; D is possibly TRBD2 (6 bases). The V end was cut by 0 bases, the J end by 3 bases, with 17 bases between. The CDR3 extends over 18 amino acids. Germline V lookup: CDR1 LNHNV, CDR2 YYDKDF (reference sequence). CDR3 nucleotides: TGTGCCACCAGCAGAGATTATCCGGGCGGGATCGACACCGGGGAGCTGTTTTTT. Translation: CATSRDYPGGIDTGELFF.

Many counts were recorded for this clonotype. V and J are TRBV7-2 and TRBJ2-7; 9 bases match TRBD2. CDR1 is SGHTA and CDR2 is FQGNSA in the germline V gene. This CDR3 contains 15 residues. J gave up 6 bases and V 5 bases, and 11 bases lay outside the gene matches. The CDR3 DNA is TGTGCCAGCAGCGCGATTCCGGGACTAGCCTCCGAGCAGTACTTC. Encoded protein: CASSAIPGLASEQYF. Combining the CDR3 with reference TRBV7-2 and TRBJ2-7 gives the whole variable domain GAGVSQSPSNKVTEKGKDVELRCDPISGHTALYWYRQSLGQGLEFLIYFQGNSAPDKSGLPSDRFSAERTGGSVSTLTIQRTQQEDSAVYLCASSAIPGLASEQYFGPGTRLTVT.

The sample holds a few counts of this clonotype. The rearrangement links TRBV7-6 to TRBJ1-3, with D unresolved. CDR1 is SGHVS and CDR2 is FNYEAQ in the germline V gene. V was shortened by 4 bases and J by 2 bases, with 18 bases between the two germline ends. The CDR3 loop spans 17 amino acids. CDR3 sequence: CASSYQRGGLAGNTIYF. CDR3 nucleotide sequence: TGTGCCAGCAGCTACCAGCGGGGAGGGTTGGCTGGAAACACCATATATTTT.

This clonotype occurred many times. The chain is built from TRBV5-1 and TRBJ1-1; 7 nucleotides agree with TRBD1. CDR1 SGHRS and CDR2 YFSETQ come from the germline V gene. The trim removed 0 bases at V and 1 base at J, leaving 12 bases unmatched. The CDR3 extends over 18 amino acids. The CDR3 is CASSLGQLSGTANTEAFF. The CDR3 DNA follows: TGCGCCAGCAGCTTGGGGCAATTATCCGGGACAGCGAACACTGAAGCTTTCTTT.

This CDR3 is CSVVMVGRAGEQYF. CDR3 nucleotide sequence: TGCAGCGTTGTAATGGTCGGGAGGGCCGGTGAGCAGTACTTC. V usage is TRBV29-1 and J usage is TRBJ2-7, with 8 nucleotides matching TRBD2. The CDR3 covers 14 residues. J gave up 7 bases and V 4 bases, and 12 bases lay outside the gene matches. CDR1 and CDR2 (germline): SQVTM, ANQGSEA.

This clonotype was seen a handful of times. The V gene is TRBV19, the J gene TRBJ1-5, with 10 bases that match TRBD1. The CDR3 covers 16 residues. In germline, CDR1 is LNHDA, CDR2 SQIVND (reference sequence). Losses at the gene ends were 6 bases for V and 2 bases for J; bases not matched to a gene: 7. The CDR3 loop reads CASSPRDRGGNQPQHF. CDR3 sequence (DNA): TGTGCCAGTAGCCCGAGGGACAGGGGAGGCAATCAGCCCCAGCATTTT.

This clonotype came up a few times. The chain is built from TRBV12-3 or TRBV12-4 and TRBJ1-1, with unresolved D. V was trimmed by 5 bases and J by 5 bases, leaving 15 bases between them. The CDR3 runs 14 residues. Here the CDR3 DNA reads TGTGCCAGCAGTGGACCGGGATTGGGAACTGAAGCTTTCTTT. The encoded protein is CASSGPGLGTEAFF.

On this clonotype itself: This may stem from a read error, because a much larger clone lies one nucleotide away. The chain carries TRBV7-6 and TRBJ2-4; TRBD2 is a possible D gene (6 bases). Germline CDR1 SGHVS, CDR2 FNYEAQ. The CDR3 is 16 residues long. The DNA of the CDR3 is TGTGTCAGCAGCCGAGGAGGGGTCCTAGCCAAAAACATTCAGTACTTC. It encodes CVSSRGGVLAKNIQYF.

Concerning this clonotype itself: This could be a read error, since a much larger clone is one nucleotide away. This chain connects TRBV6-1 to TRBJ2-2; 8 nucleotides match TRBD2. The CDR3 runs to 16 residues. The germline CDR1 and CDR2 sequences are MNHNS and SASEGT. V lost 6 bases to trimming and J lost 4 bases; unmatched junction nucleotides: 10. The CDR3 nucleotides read TGTGCCAGCAGACTAGCGGCGTGTAGGGGCACCGGGGAGCTGTTTTTT. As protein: CASRLAACRGTGELFF.